These 29 T cell receptor beta chains came from one sample sequenced in a study of T-cell memory formation after mild COVID-19. TCRdb analysed the 5' RACE reads with MiXCR anew, one entry per CDR3 protein. The sample lists 430,000 or so distinct CDR3 sequences; around 25% were seen once. Source material: PBMCs or a T cell subset sorted from them (not recorded which). These receptors were obtained from an adult woman who had mild COVID-19 (a few samples of this study predate the infection). Cell type and time point are not known.

This clonotype was counted between two and nine times. The rearrangement links TRBV12-3 or TRBV12-4 to TRBJ2-6, with 8 bases matching TRBD1. J was trimmed by 4 bases and V by 7 bases; bases with no gene match: 9. The length of the CDR3 is 16 residues. CDR3: CASNNLRDRGANVLTF. The CDR3 nucleotides read TGTGCCAGCAACAATCTCCGGGACAGGGGGGCCAACGTCCTGACTTTC.

The V and J genes are TRBV7-3 and TRBJ2-3, with 13 nucleotides matching TRBD2. This CDR3 comprises 18 residues. The V gene end was trimmed by 4 bases and the J gene end by 1 base; junction bases not matched to a gene: 8. Germline CDR1 reads SGHTA; CDR2 reads FQGTGA. The CDR3 DNA reads TGTGCCAGCAGCTCGACCGGACTAGCGGGGGACGGCACAGATACGCAGTATTTT. Translated: CASSSTGLAGDGTDTQYF.

V is TRBV7-9 and J is TRBJ1-1, with D perhaps matching TRBD1 (5 bases). Germline V gene sequence: CDR1 SEHNR, CDR2 FQNEAQ (reference sequence). V was cut by 2 bases and J by 3 bases, with 22 bases left in between. The CDR3 extends over 18 amino acids. The chain's CDR3 is CASSLRGRVIIKDTEAFF. CDR3 nucleotide sequence: TGTGCCAGCAGCTTAAGGGGCAGGGTAATAATTAAGGACACTGAAGCTTTCTTT.

The V and J genes are TRBV12-3 or TRBV12-4 and TRBJ1-5, with D maybe TRBD1 (6 bases). CDR3 size: 14 residues. V was clipped by 6 bases and J by 1 base, with 10 bases between them. The CDR3 here is CASSFQGSNQPQHF. The CDR3 nucleotides are TGTGCCAGCAGCTTCCAGGGGAGCAATCAGCCCCAGCATTTT.

The chain employs TRBV7-9 and TRBJ2-2; D call uncertain. Germline V gene lookup returns CDR1 SEHNR and CDR2 FQNEAQ (reference sequence). CDR3 size: 13 residues. With 3 bases removed from V and 7 bases from J, the gap between germline ends came to 9 bases. For the CDR3, the DNA is TGTGCCAGCAGCTTTGGACGTGGCGGGGAGCTGTTTTTT. This translates into CASSFGRGGELFF.

V usage is TRBV3-1 and J usage is TRBJ1-2; maybe TRBD1 (5 bases). Germline V gives CDR1 LGHDT, CDR2 YNNKEL (reference sequence). There are 16 residues in the CDR3. Trimming took 1 base from V and 4 from J, leaving 16 bases between them. The CDR3 protein is CASSQGRGDLGYGYTF. CDR3 coding DNA: TGTGCCAGCAGCCAAGGGAGAGGGGACCTAGGCTATGGCTACACCTTC.

This chain uses TRBV20-1 with TRBJ2-1; 14 positions match TRBD2. The J segment lost 9 bases and the V segment lost 1 base, leaving 17 bases of the junction unmatched. Germline V gives CDR1 DFQATT, CDR2 SNEGSKA (reference sequence). The CDR3 is 19 residues long. CDR3 residues: CSARVQGARTSGGIGEQFF. In nucleotides, the CDR3 is TGCAGTGCTAGAGTCCAGGGGGCGCGGACTAGCGGGGGGATTGGTGAGCAGTTCTTC.

This clonotype turned up a few times. The gene calls are TRBV10-3 and TRBJ2-7, with D unclear. The CDR3 runs 11 residues. Trimming removed 4 bases from V and 7 bases from J, with 8 bases in between. Germline V CDR1 and CDR2: ENHRY, SYGVKD. The CDR3 bases are TGTGCCATCAGTGGGGGTTGGGAGCAGTACTTC. Amino acids: CAISGGWEQYF.

This clonotype was seen once. The chain is built from TRBV12-3 or TRBV12-4 and TRBJ2-1; 10 bases match TRBD2. The CDR3 totals 16 residues. V lost 1 base to trimming and J lost 7 bases; unmatched junction nucleotides: 7. The CDR3, as DNA: TGTGCCAGCAGTTTAGGCCCCCCGGGACTAGCGAATGAGCAGTTCTTC. Its protein product is CASSLGPPGLANEQFF.

This clonotype has a handful of counts. This chain's CDR3 is CASSQAGTSYEQYF. The CDR3 nucleotides read TGTGCCAGCAGCCAAGCCGGCACTTCCTACGAGCAGTACTTC. The V call is TRBV3-1, the J call TRBJ2-7; no clear D gene. V was clipped by 1 base and J by 1 base, with 8 bases between them. Germline V gives CDR1 LGHDT, CDR2 YNNKEL (reference sequence). The CDR3 sequence is 14 residues long.

The chain combines TRBV5-6 with TRBJ1-2; D is unresolved. The V end was cut by 1 base, the J end by 10 bases, with 11 bases between. CDR3 length: 12 amino acids. Germline-derived CDR1 and CDR2 are SGHDT and YYEEEE. CDR3 DNA: TGTGCCAGCAGCTTGACTGGTTTGTCCTACACCTTC. Translating gives CASSLTGLSYTF.

The rearrangement joins TRBV27 to TRBJ2-3, with TRBD2 as a possible D gene (5 bases). This CDR3 is 16 amino acids long. Germline CDR1 and CDR2: MNHEY and SMNVEV (reference sequence). Trimming left V 5 bases short and J 1 base short, with 16 bases between. The CDR3 loop is CASSPWTGPGTDTQYF. The CDR3, as DNA: TGTGCCAGCAGTCCCTGGACTGGGCCGGGCACAGATACGCAGTATTTT.

The gene calls are TRBV28 and TRBJ2-7, with TRBD1 matching 8 bases. The germline CDR1 and CDR2 sequences are MDHEN and SYDVKM. The CDR3 has 12 amino acids. CDR3 loop: CDTWTGNHEQYF. As DNA, the CDR3 is TGTGACACCTGGACAGGGAACCACGAGCAGTACTTC.

The chain is built from TRBV10-3 and TRBJ1-2; TRBD1 matches 12 bases. Germline-derived CDR1 and CDR2 are ENHRY and SYGVKD. The CDR3 contains 16 residues. The ends lost 2 bases at V and 8 bases at J; junction bases unmatched: 9. CDR3 DNA sequence: TGTGCCATCAGTGAGCTAGGGACAGGGGGCGTCGGCGGCTACACCTTC. Amino acids: CAISELGTGGVGGYTF.

This clonotype was counted only a few times. V usage is TRBV11-1 and J usage is TRBJ2-3; tentatively, D is TRBD2 (6 bases). This CDR3 has 14 amino acids. Germline V gene data show CDR1 as SGHAT and CDR2 as FQDESV (reference sequence). The DNA for the CDR3 is TGTGCAACCAGGCGCGCGGGGAGCACAGATACGCAGTATTTT. Encoded protein: CATRRAGSTDTQYF.

The J gene is TRBJ2-7, the V gene TRBV19; 11 bases fit TRBD1. Per germline, CDR1 LNHDA and CDR2 SQIVND (reference sequence). The CDR3 consists of 15 residues. V dropped 5 bases and J dropped 3; count of bases not matched to a gene: 6. The CDR3 sequence is CASSLPGQGDYEQYF. For the CDR3, the DNA is TGTGCCAGTAGTCTACCGGGACAGGGGGACTACGAGCAGTACTTC. The full variable domain, completed using reference TRBV19 and TRBJ2-7, is DGGITQSPKYLFRKEGQNVTLSCEQNLNHDAMYWYRQDPGQGLRLIYYSQIVNDFQKGDIAEGYSVSREKKESFPLTVTSAQKNPTAFYLCASSLPGQGDYEQYFGPGTRLTVT.

The chain uses TRBV7-9 and TRBJ2-5; D is undetermined. The CDR3 extends over 14 amino acids. The V end was cut by 4 bases, the J end by 4 bases, with 13 bases between. CDR1 SEHNR and CDR2 FQNEAQ come from the germline V gene (reference sequence). The CDR3 is CASSYAGGVETQYF. CDR3 in DNA: TGTGCCAGCAGCTACGCCGGTGGGGTAGAGACCCAGTACTTC.

The V call is TRBV11-3, the J call TRBJ2-1; 9 bases align to TRBD2. This CDR3 contains 17 residues. With 0 bases clipped from V and 5 bases from J, the junction kept 8 bases outside the gene matches. The germline gives CDR1 SGHNT, CDR2 YENEEA. The CDR3 reads CASSLEIGTSPDNEQFF. The CDR3 bases are TGTGCCAGCAGCTTAGAGATCGGGACTAGCCCGGACAATGAGCAGTTCTTC. The full variable domain, with the rest looked up from reference TRBV11-3 and TRBJ2-1, is EAGVVQSPRYKIIEKKQPVAFWCNPISGHNTLYWYLQNLGQGPELLIRYENEEAVDDSQLPKDRFSAERLKGVDSTLKIQPAELGDSAVYLCASSLEIGTSPDNEQFFGPGTRLTVL.

The chain links TRBV29-1 to TRBJ1-2, with no clear D. Germline CDR1 reads SQVTM; CDR2 reads ANQGSEA. The CDR3 is made up of 13 amino acids. The germline V and J ends were trimmed by 0 bases and 7 bases, with 12 bases remaining between them. The chain's CDR3 is CSVEDRTERGYTF. DNA for the CDR3: TGCAGCGTTGAAGATCGGACCGAGCGTGGCTACACCTTC.

This clonotype was counted a few times. V usage is TRBV12-3 or TRBV12-4 and J usage is TRBJ2-2; D is uncertain. V gave up 7 bases and J gave up 7 bases, with 10 bases separating them. The CDR3 has 12 amino acids. The CDR3 region is CASTPLFGELFF. The CDR3 DNA reads TGTGCCAGCACTCCGCTGTTCGGGGAGCTGTTTTTT.

The rearrangement links TRBV12-3 or TRBV12-4 to TRBJ1-2; unclear D gene. The ends were cut back, 4 bases at V and 4 bases at J, with 4 bases in the middle. This CDR3 comprises 11 residues. The CDR3 nucleotides read TGTGCCAGCAGTTACGGCTATGGCTACACCTTC. Residues: CASSYGYGYTF.

CDR3 nucleotides: TGTGCCAGCAGCCAAGTGGACGGGCTACCCCTCCACTTT. Protein product: CASSQVDGLPLHF. This chain joins TRBV14 and TRBJ1-6; D is unclear. This CDR3 is 13 amino acids long. Trimming cost V 1 base and J 12 bases, with 10 bases left between them. CDR1 and CDR2 from the germline V gene are SGHDN and FVKESK.

The chain has TRBV18 and TRBJ2-3; D not certain. The V end lost 2 bases, the J end lost 2 bases, and 8 bases lay between the germline ends. CDR1 KGHSH and CDR2 LQKENI come from the germline V gene. The CDR3 is made up of 14 amino acids. CDR3 residues: CASSPGSHTDTQYF. The CDR3 bases are TGTGCCAGCTCACCAGGAAGCCACACAGATACGCAGTATTTT.

V is TRBV11-1 and J is TRBJ2-2; possibly TRBD1 for D (6 bases). CDR1 and CDR2 (germline): SGHAT, FQDESV (reference sequence). The CDR3 has 17 residues. Deletions cut 7 bases from V and 1 base from J, with 19 bases between. The CDR3 protein is CASKFGQPPGNTGELFF. In DNA, the CDR3 is TGTGCCAGCAAATTCGGACAGCCGCCAGGGAACACCGGGGAGCTGTTTTTT.

There are many counts of this clonotype. As DNA, the CDR3 is TGCAGTGCTAGTGGCCACCAAGACTACAATGAGCAGTTCTTC. Translated: CSASGHQDYNEQFF. The rearrangement uses TRBV20-1 and TRBJ2-1; D remains ambiguous. V was shortened by 3 bases and J by 3 bases, with 12 bases between the two germline ends. CDR1 and CDR2 (germline): DFQATT, SNEGSKA (reference sequence). The CDR3 covers 14 residues.

The chain is built from TRBV12-3 or TRBV12-4 and TRBJ2-5; D is ambiguous. CDR3 size: 13 residues. Trimming took off 6 bases at V and 4 bases at J, with 12 bases between the two ends. CDR3: CASRGISPETQYF. The CDR3 bases are TGTGCCAGCAGGGGAATTAGTCCAGAGACCCAGTACTTC.

The CDR3 sequence: CASREGYTGELFF. Here the CDR3 DNA reads TGTGCCAGCAGGGAGGGATACACCGGGGAGCTGTTTTTT. V and J are TRBV2 and TRBJ2-2; a possible D gene is TRBD2 (6 bases). The CDR3 totals 13 residues. Germline lookup yields CDR1 SNHLY and CDR2 FYNNEI. The V end was cut by 6 bases, the J end by 3 bases, with 8 bases between.

This clonotype was recorded a few times. This chain links TRBV7-8 with TRBJ2-3; D remains unclear. The V end was cut by 1 base, the J end by 0 bases, with 11 bases between. The germline V gene has CDR1 SGHVS and CDR2 FQNEAQ. CDR3 length: 16 amino acids. The CDR3 DNA is TGTGCCAGCAGCTTAGGGGTAATGTCTAGCACAGATACGCAGTATTTT. Translated: CASSLGVMSSTDTQYF.

The chain combines TRBV7-9 with TRBJ2-3, with D hard to call. The CDR3 covers 13 residues. Trimming stripped 0 bases from V and 7 bases from J, with 8 bases between. Germline V lookup: CDR1 SEHNR, CDR2 FQNEAQ (reference sequence). CDR3 DNA: TGTGCCAGCAGCTTAGCCCGGACGAATACGCAGTATTTT. Amino acids: CASSLARTNTQYF.